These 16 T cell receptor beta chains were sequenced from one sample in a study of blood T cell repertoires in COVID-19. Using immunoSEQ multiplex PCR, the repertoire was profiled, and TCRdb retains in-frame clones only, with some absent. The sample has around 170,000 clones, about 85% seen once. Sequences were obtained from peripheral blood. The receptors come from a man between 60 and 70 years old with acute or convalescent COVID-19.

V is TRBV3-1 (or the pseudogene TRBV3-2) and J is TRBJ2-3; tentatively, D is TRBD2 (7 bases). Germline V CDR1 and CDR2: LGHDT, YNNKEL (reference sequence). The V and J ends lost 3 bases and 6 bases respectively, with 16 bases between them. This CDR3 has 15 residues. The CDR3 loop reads CASSQRGPSGDTQYF. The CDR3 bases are TGTGCCAGCAGCCAGCGGGGGCCCTCCGGGGATACGCAGTATTTT.

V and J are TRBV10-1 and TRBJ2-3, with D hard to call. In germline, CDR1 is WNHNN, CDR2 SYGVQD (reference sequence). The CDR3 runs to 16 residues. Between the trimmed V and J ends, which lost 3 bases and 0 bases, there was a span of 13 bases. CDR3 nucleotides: TGCGCCAGCAGTGATTCGGAAAGCGCTAGCACAGATACGCAGTATTTT. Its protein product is CASSDSESASTDTQYF.

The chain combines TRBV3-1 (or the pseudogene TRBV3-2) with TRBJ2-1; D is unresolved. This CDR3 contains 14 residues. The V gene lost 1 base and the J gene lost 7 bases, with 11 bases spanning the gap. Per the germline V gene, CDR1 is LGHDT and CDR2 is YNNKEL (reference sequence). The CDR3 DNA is TGTGCCAGCAGCCAAGCGGGTAATAATAATGAGCAGTTCTTC. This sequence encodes CASSQAGNNNEQFF.

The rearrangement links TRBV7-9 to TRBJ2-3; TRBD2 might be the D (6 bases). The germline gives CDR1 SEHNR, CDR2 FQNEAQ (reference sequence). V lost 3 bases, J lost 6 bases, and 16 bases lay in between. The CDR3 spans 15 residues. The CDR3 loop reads CASSLEGVSGDTQYF. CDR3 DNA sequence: TGTGCCAGCAGCTTGGAGGGCGTCTCCGGGGATACGCAGTATTTT.

CDR3 in DNA: TGTGCCAGCACCTTCCGGGGGGCAGACACTGAAGCTTTCTTT. Translated: CASTFRGADTEAFF. V is TRBV5-4 and J is TRBJ1-1, with D maybe TRBD1 (6 bases). The germline CDR1 and CDR2 sequences are SGHNT and YYREEE (reference sequence). Trimming pared 6 bases from V and 3 bases from J, leaving 15 bases between. The CDR3 runs 14 residues.

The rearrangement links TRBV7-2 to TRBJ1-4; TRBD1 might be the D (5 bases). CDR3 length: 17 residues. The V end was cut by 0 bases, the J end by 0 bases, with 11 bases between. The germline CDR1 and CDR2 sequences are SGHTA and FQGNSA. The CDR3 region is CASSLAWGEATNEKLFF. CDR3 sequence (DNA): TGTGCCAGCAGCTTAGCTTGGGGGGAGGCAACTAATGAAAAACTGTTTTTT.

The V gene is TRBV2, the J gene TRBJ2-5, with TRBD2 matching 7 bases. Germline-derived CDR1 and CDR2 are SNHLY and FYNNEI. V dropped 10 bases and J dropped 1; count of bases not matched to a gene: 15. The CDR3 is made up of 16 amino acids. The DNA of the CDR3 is TGTGCCATCCCTAGCGGTAGGGATCATGGCCAAGAGACCCAGTACTTC. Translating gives CAIPSGRDHGQETQYF.

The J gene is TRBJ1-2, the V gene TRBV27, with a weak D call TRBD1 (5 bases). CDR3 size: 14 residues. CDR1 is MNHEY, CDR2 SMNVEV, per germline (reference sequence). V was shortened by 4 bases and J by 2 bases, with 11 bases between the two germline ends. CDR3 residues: CASSWARANYGYTF. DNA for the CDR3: TGTGCCAGCAGTTGGGCCAGGGCCAACTATGGCTACACCTTC.

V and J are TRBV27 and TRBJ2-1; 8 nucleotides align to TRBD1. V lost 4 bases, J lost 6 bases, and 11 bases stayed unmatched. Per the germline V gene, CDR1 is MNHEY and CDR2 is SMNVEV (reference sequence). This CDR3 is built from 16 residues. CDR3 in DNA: TGTGCCAGCAGTTACCAGGGGGCTGAAGTGGCCAATGAGCAGTTCTTC. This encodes CASSYQGAEVANEQFF.

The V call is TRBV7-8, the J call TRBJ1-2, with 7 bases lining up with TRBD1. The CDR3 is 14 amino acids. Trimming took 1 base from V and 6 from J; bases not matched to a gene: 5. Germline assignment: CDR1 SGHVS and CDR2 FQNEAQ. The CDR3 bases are TGTGCCAGCAGCTTAGACAGGGGTAGAGATGGCTACACCTTC. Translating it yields CASSLDRGRDGYTF. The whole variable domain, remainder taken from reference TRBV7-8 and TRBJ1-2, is GAGVSQSPRYKVAKRGQDVALRCDPISGHVSLFWYQQALGQGPEFLTYFQNEAQLDKSGLPSDRFFAERPEGSVSTLKIQRTQQEDSAVYLCASSLDRGRDGYTFGSGTRLTVV.

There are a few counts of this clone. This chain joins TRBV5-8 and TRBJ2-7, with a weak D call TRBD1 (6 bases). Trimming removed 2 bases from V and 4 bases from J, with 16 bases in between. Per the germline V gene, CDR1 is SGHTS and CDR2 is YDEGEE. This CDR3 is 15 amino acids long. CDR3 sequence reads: CASSFGRGIGYEQYF. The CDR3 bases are TGTGCCAGCAGCTTCGGCAGGGGAATTGGGTACGAGCAGTACTTC.

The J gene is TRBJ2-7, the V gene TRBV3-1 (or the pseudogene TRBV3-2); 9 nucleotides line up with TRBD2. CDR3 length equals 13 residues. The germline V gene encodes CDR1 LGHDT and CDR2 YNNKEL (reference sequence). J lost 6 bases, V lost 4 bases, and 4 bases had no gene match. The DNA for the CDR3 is TGTGCCAGCAGCCGGGGCGGGAGGGGCGAGCAGTACTTC. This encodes CASSRGGRGEQYF.

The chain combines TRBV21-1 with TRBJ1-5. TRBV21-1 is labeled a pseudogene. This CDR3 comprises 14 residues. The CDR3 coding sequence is TGTGCCAGTATGGAGGGCGCGGGTAATCAGCCCCAGCATTTT. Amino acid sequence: CASMEGAGNQPQHF.

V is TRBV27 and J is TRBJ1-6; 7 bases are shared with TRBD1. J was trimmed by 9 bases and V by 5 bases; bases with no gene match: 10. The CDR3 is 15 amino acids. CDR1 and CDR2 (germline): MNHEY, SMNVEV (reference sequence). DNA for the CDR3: TGTGCCAGCAGTACAATCCAGGGGGTATTTTCACCCCTCCACTTT. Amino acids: CASSTIQGVFSPLHF.

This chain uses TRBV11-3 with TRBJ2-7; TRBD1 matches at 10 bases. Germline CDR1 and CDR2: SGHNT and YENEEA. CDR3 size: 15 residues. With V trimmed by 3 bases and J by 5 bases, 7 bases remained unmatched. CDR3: CASSFRQGAGHEQYF. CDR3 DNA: TGTGCCAGCAGCTTCCGACAGGGGGCAGGCCACGAGCAGTACTTC.

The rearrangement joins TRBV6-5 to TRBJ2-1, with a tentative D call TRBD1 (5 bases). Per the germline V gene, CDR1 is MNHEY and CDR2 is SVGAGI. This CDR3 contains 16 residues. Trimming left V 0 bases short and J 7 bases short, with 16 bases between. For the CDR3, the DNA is TGTGCCAGCAGTTACTCGAGAATAGGGTCAGGGAATGAGCAGTTCTTC. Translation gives CASSYSRIGSGNEQFF.